The 8 T cell receptor beta chains given below trace back to one sample, sequenced in a study of T-cell memory formation after mild COVID-19. TCRdb analysed the 5' RACE reads with MiXCR anew, one entry per CDR3 protein. The sample records around 29,000 distinct CDR3 sequences, roughly a sixth being singletons. The material sequenced was PBMCs or a T cell subset sorted from them (not recorded which). The receptors were sampled from an adult who had mild COVID-19 (a few samples of this study predate the infection). Cell type and time point are not known.

This clonotype was seen many times. This chain links TRBV7-2 with TRBJ2-1; the D gene is possibly TRBD2 (6 bases). V lost 2 bases, J lost 9 bases, and 17 bases lay in between. Per the germline V gene, CDR1 is SGHTA and CDR2 is FQGNSA. The CDR3 runs 15 residues. The CDR3 here is CASSLTSTSLTEQFF. Written as DNA, the CDR3 is TGTGCCAGCAGCTTAACCTCGACTAGTTTGACTGAGCAGTTCTTC.

At least ten counts were recorded for this clonotype. The gene calls are TRBV5-1 and TRBJ2-6; D remains unclear. The germline gives CDR1 SGHRS, CDR2 YFSETQ. V gave up 3 bases and J gave up 0 bases, with 7 bases separating them. CDR3 length: 15 amino acids. In DNA form, the CDR3 reads TGCGCCAGCAGCTCAGGTTACTCTGGGGCCAACGTCCTGACTTTC. It is translated as CASSSGYSGANVLTF.

The chain employs TRBV10-3 and TRBJ2-1; D is uncertain. The CDR3 is 14 residues long. V was shortened by 3 bases and J by 5 bases, with 11 bases between the two germline ends. Germline V gives CDR1 ENHRY, CDR2 SYGVKD. DNA for the CDR3: TGTGCCATCAGTGAATCCAAGACTCACAATGAGCAGTTCTTC. As protein: CAISESKTHNEQFF.

The sample holds many counts of this clonotype. The chain recombines TRBV12-3 or TRBV12-4 with TRBJ1-1, with D possibly TRBD1 on 5 matching bases. The V gene lost 3 bases and the J gene lost 4 bases, with 15 bases spanning the gap. The CDR3 consists of 15 residues. CDR3 amino acids: CASSLTAGSGTEAFF. The CDR3 coding sequence is TGTGCCAGCAGTTTGACGGCAGGGAGCGGCACTGAAGCTTTCTTT.

This clonotype was seen many times. The genes are TRBV11-2 and TRBJ1-1, with 9 bases identical to TRBD1. V shed 5 bases and J 3 bases; nucleotides not matched to a gene: 7. The CDR3 has 15 residues. The germline V gene encodes CDR1 SGHAT and CDR2 FQNNGV. The CDR3 DNA reads TGTGCCAGCAGCAAGGGCCGGGACAGGGACACTGAAGCTTTCTTT. Amino acid sequence: CASSKGRDRDTEAFF.

This clonotype was counted at least ten times. The J gene is TRBJ2-2, the V gene TRBV18; 11 nucleotides line up with TRBD1. There are 16 residues in the CDR3. The germline gives CDR1 KGHSH, CDR2 LQKENI. V shed 3 bases, J shed 7 bases, and the junction held 7 bases outside the gene matches. The CDR3 DNA is TGTGCCAGCTCACCTCGGACAGGGGGCGCCGGCGGGGAGCTGTTTTTT. Translation gives CASSPRTGGAGGELFF.

The table lists this clonotype with many counts. The V call is TRBV5-1, the J call TRBJ2-2; the match to TRBD1 covers 9 bases. Germline CDR1 reads SGHRS; CDR2 reads YFSETQ. The CDR3 runs to 14 residues. V trimming: 3 bases; J trimming: 7 bases; junction bases outside the gene matches: 4. The CDR3 reads CASSSGQGVGELFF. CDR3 DNA sequence: TGCGCCAGCAGCTCGGGACAGGGCGTCGGGGAGCTGTTTTTT.

The sample holds many counts of this clonotype. CDR3 residues: CASSLDYGTAQTPLHF. DNA for the CDR3: TGCGCCAGCAGCTTGGATTATGGGACAGCACAAACACCCCTCCACTTT. The V gene is TRBV5-1, the J gene TRBJ1-6, with 7 bases fitting TRBD1. Trimming removed 0 bases from V and 11 bases from J; junction bases left unmatched: 11. From germline, CDR1 is SGHRS and CDR2 YFSETQ. CDR3 size: 16 residues.